This TCR beta chain derives from a study of blood T cell repertoires in COVID-19. Study in general: The origin of the acute and convalescent COVID-19 samples was the United States, Italy and Spain. The cDNA or gDNA used as material had been derived from T cells, B-cell-depleted T cells, or PBMCs.

Germline CDR1 and CDR2: DFQATT and SNEGSKA (reference sequence). The length of the CDR3 is 11 residues. V lost 8 bases to trimming and J lost 6 bases, with 10 bases between them. As processed by the authors: Amplification of reference gene primers was used by the study to estimate nucleated cell counts. This table comes from immunoSEQ multiplex PCR, and its TCRdb copy is limited to in-frame clones, with some not included. D and trimming come from the DNA, and the V and J calls and clone size come from that table. Of roughly 300,000 clones listed, about 89% are singletons. This clonotype was obtained from a woman between 45 and 60 years old who had recovered from COVID-19. Sequenced input: peripheral blood. The rearrangement links TRBV20-1 to TRBJ2-2; no definite D call. Here the CDR3 reads CSYSASGELFF. The CDR3 DNA sequence: TGCAGTTACTCTGCTTCCGGGGAGCTGTTTTTT.